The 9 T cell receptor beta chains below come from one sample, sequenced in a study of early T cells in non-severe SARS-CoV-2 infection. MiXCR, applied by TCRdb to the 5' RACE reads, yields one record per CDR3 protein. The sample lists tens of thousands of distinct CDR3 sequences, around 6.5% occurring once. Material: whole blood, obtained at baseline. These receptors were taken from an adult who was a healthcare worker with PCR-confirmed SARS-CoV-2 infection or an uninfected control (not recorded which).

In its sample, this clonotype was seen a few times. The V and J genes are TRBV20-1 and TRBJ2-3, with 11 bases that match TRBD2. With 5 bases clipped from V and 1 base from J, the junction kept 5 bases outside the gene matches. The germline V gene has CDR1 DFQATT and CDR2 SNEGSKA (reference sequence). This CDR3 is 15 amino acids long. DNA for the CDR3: TGCAGTGCTGCAGGGACTAGCGGACGCACAGATACGCAGTATTTT. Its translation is CSAAGTSGRTDTQYF.

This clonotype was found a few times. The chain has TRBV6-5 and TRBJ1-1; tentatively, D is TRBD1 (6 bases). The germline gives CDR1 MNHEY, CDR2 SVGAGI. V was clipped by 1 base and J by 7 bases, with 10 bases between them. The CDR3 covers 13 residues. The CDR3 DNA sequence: TGTGCCAGCAGTTACTGGGGGCTCGGTGAAGCTTTCTTT. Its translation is CASSYWGLGEAFF.

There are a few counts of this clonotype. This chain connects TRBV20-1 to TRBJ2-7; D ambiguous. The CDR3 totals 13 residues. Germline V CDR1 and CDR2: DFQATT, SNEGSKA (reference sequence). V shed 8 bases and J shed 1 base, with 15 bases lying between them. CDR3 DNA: TGCAGTCAAGAGGCCCGCACTTCCTACGAGCAGTACTTC. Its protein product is CSQEARTSYEQYF.

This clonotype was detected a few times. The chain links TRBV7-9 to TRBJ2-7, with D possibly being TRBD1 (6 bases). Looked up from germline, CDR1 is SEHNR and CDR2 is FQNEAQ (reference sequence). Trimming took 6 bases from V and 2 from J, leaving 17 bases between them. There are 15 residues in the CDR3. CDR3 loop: CASSYPGTPTYEQYF. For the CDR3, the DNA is TGTGCCAGCAGTTATCCCGGGACACCAACCTACGAGCAGTACTTC. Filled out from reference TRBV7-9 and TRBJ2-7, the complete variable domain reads DTGVSQNPRHKITKRGQNVTFRCDPISEHNRLYWYRQTLGQGPEFLTYFQNEAQLEKSRLLSDRFSAERPKGSFSTLEIQRTEQGDSAMYLCASSYPGTPTYEQYFGPGTRLTVT.

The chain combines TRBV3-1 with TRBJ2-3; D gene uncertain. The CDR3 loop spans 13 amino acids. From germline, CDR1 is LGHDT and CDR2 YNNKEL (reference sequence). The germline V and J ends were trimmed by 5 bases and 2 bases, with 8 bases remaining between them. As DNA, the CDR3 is TGTGCCAGCAGCTACCTACACACAGATACGCAGTATTTT. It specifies CASSYLHTDTQYF.

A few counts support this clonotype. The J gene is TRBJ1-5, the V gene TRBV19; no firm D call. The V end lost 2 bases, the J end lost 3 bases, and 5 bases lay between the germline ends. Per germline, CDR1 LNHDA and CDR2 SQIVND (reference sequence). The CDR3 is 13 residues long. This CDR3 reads CASSIQLNQPQHF. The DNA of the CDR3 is TGTGCCAGTAGTATACAGCTCAATCAGCCCCAGCATTTT.

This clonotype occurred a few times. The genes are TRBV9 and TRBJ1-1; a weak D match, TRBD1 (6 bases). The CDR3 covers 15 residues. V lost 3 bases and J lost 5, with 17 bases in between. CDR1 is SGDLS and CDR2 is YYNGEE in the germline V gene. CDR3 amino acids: CASSAPEGGNTEAFF. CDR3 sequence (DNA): TGTGCCAGCAGCGCCCCGGAGGGGGGAAATACTGAAGCTTTCTTT.

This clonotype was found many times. The CDR3 bases are TGTGCCAGCAGCCATTTTACCTCCTACGAGCAGTACTTC. Its protein product is CASSHFTSYEQYF. The chain combines TRBV3-1 with TRBJ2-7; unclear D gene. V was pared by 3 bases and J by 0 bases, with 6 bases between. This CDR3 comprises 13 residues. The germline CDR1 and CDR2 sequences are LGHDT and YNNKEL (reference sequence).

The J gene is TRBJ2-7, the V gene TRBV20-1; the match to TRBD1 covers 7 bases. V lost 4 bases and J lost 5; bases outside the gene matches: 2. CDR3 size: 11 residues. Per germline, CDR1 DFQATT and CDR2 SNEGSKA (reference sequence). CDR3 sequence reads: CSATGQNEQYF. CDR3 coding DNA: TGCAGTGCTACGGGACAGAACGAGCAGTACTTC.